Listed below are T cell receptor beta chains from one sample, sequenced in a study of shared clonotypes between healthy human individuals. Sequencing used immunoSEQ multiplex PCR; TCRdb keeps in-frame clones, though not all of them. This sample has 2 million to 2.5 million clones, with approximately 96% found just once. The sample was naive CD4+ T cells sorted from blood. These receptors all stem from a man aged 18-30 years in good health. Each CDR3 is given with its conserved first and last residue. Where a row states a size, it is once, few, many or the class of an expanded clone; other rows omit it.

v_call,j_call,clone_size,cdr3_aa
TRBV6-1,TRBJ2-3,NA,CASSAWDSHTDTQYF
TRBV6-5,TRBJ1-5,NA,CASRDGNQPQHF
TRBV5-4,TRBJ2-7,NA,CASSQDERSYEQYF
TRBV5-1,TRBJ2-3,NA,CASSLTGGFQLTSTDTQYF
TRBV25-1,TRBJ2-1,NA,CASSEWGGGPSNEQFF
TRBV5-1,TRBJ2-1,NA,CASSLGPGKSSYNEQFF
TRBV15,TRBJ1-2,few,CATSRASGVTNYGYTF
TRBV19,TRBJ1-3,NA,CASTRKGGNTIYF
TRBV11-3,TRBJ2-1,NA,CASSLQGAGEQFF
TRBV30,TRBJ1-1,once,CAWKPIGTAEAFF
TRBV29-1,TRBJ2-7,NA,CSVVRDTRYEQYF
TRBV5-1,TRBJ2-5,NA,CASSFAGNQETQYF
TRBV7-6,TRBJ1-1,NA,CASTIIAGAGAEAFF
TRBV18,TRBJ2-7,NA,CASSQTPARTGKYEQYF
TRBV5-4,TRBJ1-6,NA,CASSLESGNSPLHF
TRBV10-1,TRBJ1-4,NA,CATQPRGKLFF
TRBV5-4,TRBJ2-7,NA,CASSPLGGNYEQYF
TRBV30,TRBJ1-2,NA,CAWSVRWGDRPFYGYTF
TRBV7-2,TRBJ2-7,NA,CASRRTASGYEQYF
TRBV10-3,TRBJ2-7,NA,CAMSGTGEYEQYF
TRBV30,TRBJ1-2,NA,CAWSIIRGPDGYTF
TRBV6-1,TRBJ2-7,NA,CASSEGPGSKYEQYF
TRBV6-5,TRBJ2-7,NA,CASTKGLAGAYEQYF
TRBV5-1,TRBJ2-2,NA,CASSLSRIGAGELFF
TRBV7-2,TRBJ2-2,NA,CASSLAFSAGELFF
TRBV27,TRBJ1-5,NA,CASSSIPSNQPQHF
TRBV19,TRBJ1-4,once,CASSRKGTVDEKLFF
TRBV4-3,TRBJ1-3,NA,CASSQQGAGNTIYF
TRBV9,TRBJ1-2,NA,CASSVLAGTGNGYTF
TRBV4-1,TRBJ2-7,NA,CASGGTVGDYEQYF
TRBV7-3,TRBJ2-1,NA,CASTPGAASGEQFF